Presented here are 20 T cell receptor beta chains from one specimen sequenced in a study of cytotoxic CD8 clonotypes in ibrutinib-treated CLL. The protocol was immunoSEQ multiplex PCR, while the TCRdb copy is restricted to in-frame clones and leaves out a portion. Of around 41,000 clones listed, about 70% are singletons. Sequenced material: PBMCs, taken at disease progression, from a patient treated with ibrutinib. These receptors were taken from a human donor with chronic lymphocytic leukemia.

The chain recombines TRBV27 with TRBJ1-2; D remains ambiguous. The CDR3 has 13 residues. CDR1 is MNHEY, CDR2 SMNVEV, per germline (reference sequence). V lost 6 bases and J lost 7, with 15 bases in between. The CDR3 sequence: CASRTWREGGYTF. The CDR3, as DNA: TGTGCCAGCAGGACCTGGCGAGAGGGTGGCTACACCTTC.

The CDR3 reads CASSALGGGQGVNYGYTF. CDR3 sequence (DNA): TGCGCCAGCAGCGCCCTGGGGGGCGGACAGGGGGTTAACTATGGCTACACCTTC. The chain is built from TRBV5-1 and TRBJ1-2; 10 positions match TRBD1. The CDR3 consists of 18 residues. Germline lookup yields CDR1 SGHRS and CDR2 YFSETQ. Germline trimming cut 4 bases from V and 1 base from J; bases unmatched to any gene: 13.

The chain carries TRBV11-3 and TRBJ2-3, with TRBD1 matching 7 bases. CDR3 length: 14 residues. Germline lookup yields CDR1 SGHNT and CDR2 YENEEA. V lost 1 base, J lost 4 bases, and 2 bases stayed unmatched. The CDR3 here is CASSLGQGADTQYF. Here the CDR3 DNA reads TGTGCCAGCAGCTTAGGACAGGGTGCAGATACGCAGTATTTT.

This clone has more than one count but fewer than ten. The chain combines TRBV6-5 with TRBJ2-2, with TRBD2 identical over 9 bases. The germline CDR1 and CDR2 sequences are MNHEY and SVGAGI. J lost 4 bases, V lost 10 bases, and 10 bases had no gene match. The CDR3 sequence is 15 residues long. DNA of the CDR3: TGTGCCACCCAAGGCGGGGGGGTCCGCACCGGGGAGCTGTTTTTT. Amino acids: CATQGGGVRTGELFF.

The J gene is TRBJ1-2, the V gene TRBV6-5; D is unresolved. The CDR3 totals 13 residues. Germline assignment: CDR1 MNHEY and CDR2 SVGAGI. Trimming cost V 1 base and J 8 bases, with 11 bases left between them. Here the CDR3 reads CASSYLVSGGYTF. The CDR3, as DNA: TGTGCCAGCAGTTACTTGGTGAGCGGAGGCTACACCTTC.

This sequence joins TRBV5-6 and TRBJ1-5, with TRBD1 as a possible D gene (6 bases). CDR3 length: 15 residues. Per germline, CDR1 SGHDT and CDR2 YYEEEE. V shed 3 bases and J shed 3 bases, with 13 bases lying between them. The CDR3 sequence: CASSSAGHYNQPQHF. The CDR3 nucleotides are TGTGCCAGCAGCTCGGCGGGACATTACAATCAGCCCCAGCATTTT.

This clone appeared a few times. The chain joins TRBV11-2 to TRBJ1-4; D not resolved. There are 16 residues in the CDR3. Trimming took off 0 bases at V and 8 bases at J, with 16 bases between the two ends. Germline CDR1 reads SGHAT; CDR2 reads FQNNGV. CDR3 sequence (DNA): TGTGCCAGCAGCTTAGATCTTGGCGAGGAGCACGAAAAACTGTTTTTT. Its protein is CASSLDLGEEHEKLFF.

The chain employs TRBV10-1 and TRBJ2-3, with D possibly called TRBD1 or TRBD2 (5 bases each). Germline V gene data show CDR1 as WNHNN and CDR2 as SYGVQD (reference sequence). The CDR3 contains 14 residues. Trimming removed 0 bases from V and 6 bases from J, with 10 bases in between. The CDR3 DNA sequence: TGCGCCAGCAGTGAGTCGGGGACCATGGATACGCAGTATTTT. Its translation: CASSESGTMDTQYF.

This clone was counted between two and nine times. The chain joins TRBV29-1 to TRBJ2-7; maybe TRBD1 (6 bases). Germline CDR1 and CDR2: SQVTM and ANQGSEA. This CDR3 region has 12 residues. V was clipped by 4 bases and J by 2 bases, with 9 bases between them. The CDR3 loop reads CSVGRDTYEQYF. The CDR3 bases are TGCAGCGTTGGCCGGGACACCTACGAGCAGTACTTC.

The V and J genes are TRBV11-3 and TRBJ2-1; D is unresolved. CDR3 length equals 15 residues. Germline values: CDR1 SGHNT, CDR2 YENEEA. Trimming shortened V by 4 bases and J by 0 bases, and 10 bases separated the two germline ends. CDR3 residues: CASSSLRGSYNEQFF. The CDR3 nucleotides read TGTGCCAGCAGCTCTCTTAGAGGCTCCTACAATGAGCAGTTCTTC. Based on the CDR3 plus reference TRBV11-3 and TRBJ2-1, the full variable domain is EAGVVQSPRYKIIEKKQPVAFWCNPISGHNTLYWYLQNLGQGPELLIRYENEEAVDDSQLPKDRFSAERLKGVDSTLKIQPAELGDSAVYLCASSSLRGSYNEQFFGPGTRLTVL.

J is TRBJ1-2 and V is TRBV28; 12 bases map to TRBD1. Looked up from germline, CDR1 is MDHEN and CDR2 is SYDVKM. After removal of 7 bases from V and 8 bases from J, the junction contained 11 bases not matched to a gene. The CDR3 totals 15 residues. This chain's CDR3 is CASTSPGQGASGYTF. The CDR3 DNA reads TGTGCCAGCACCTCTCCGGGACAGGGGGCATCGGGCTACACCTTC.

The chain uses TRBV5-1 and TRBJ1-4, with D perhaps TRBD1 (6 bases). With 3 bases removed from V and 8 bases from J, the gap between germline ends came to 17 bases. Germline V CDR1 and CDR2: SGHRS, YFSETQ. The CDR3 consists of 15 residues. The CDR3 DNA reads as TGCGCCAGCAGCTCCACCGGGACACAGGGAGAAAAACTGTTTTTT. This encodes CASSSTGTQGEKLFF.

The chain combines TRBV18 with TRBJ1-4, with D uncertain. CDR1 is KGHSH and CDR2 is LQKENI in the germline V gene. The V end was cut by 4 bases, the J end by 8 bases, with 17 bases between. The CDR3 loop spans 15 amino acids. The DNA for the CDR3 is TGTGCCAGCTCACGGACGGCGGGGATCGTGGAAAAACTGTTTTTT. Translation: CASSRTAGIVEKLFF. The variable domain in full, with the rest retrieved from reference TRBV18 and TRBJ1-4, is NAGVMQNPRHLVRRRGQEARLRCSPMKGHSHVYWYRQLPEEGLKFMVYLQKENIIDESGMPKERFSAEFPKEGPSILRIQQVVRGDSAAYFCASSRTAGIVEKLFFGSGTQLSVL.

This chain links TRBV19 with TRBJ1-1; TRBD1 matches at 9 bases. CDR1 and CDR2 (germline): LNHDA, SQIVND (reference sequence). This CDR3 region has 14 residues. The J segment lost 3 bases and the V segment lost 4 bases, leaving 3 bases of the junction unmatched. CDR3 amino acids: CASSNRGQDTEAFF. The CDR3 nucleotides read TGTGCCAGTAGTAACAGGGGGCAGGACACTGAAGCTTTCTTT.

The rearrangement joins TRBV7-6 to TRBJ1-5, with D perhaps matching TRBD1 (5 bases). This CDR3 comprises 13 residues. Germline CDR1 and CDR2: SGHVS and FNYEAQ. Trimming cost V 0 bases and J 5 bases, with 5 bases left between them. Here the CDR3 DNA reads TGTGCCAGCAGCTTAGCACAGGATCAGCCCCAGCATTTT. Translating it yields CASSLAQDQPQHF.

The chain links TRBV5-1 to TRBJ2-3; TRBD2 matches 12 bases. CDR1 SGHRS and CDR2 YFSETQ come from the germline V gene. Losses at the gene ends were 7 bases for V and 4 bases for J; bases not matched to a gene: 10. CDR3 length equals 16 residues. Written as DNA, the CDR3 is TGCGCCAGCTCTAGCGGGAGGGCCTTATTGGCAGATACGCAGTATTTT. This encodes CASSSGRALLADTQYF.

This clone showed up just a few times. The gene calls are TRBV5-1 and TRBJ2-5; D perhaps matches TRBD1 (5 bases). Trimming cost V 4 bases and J 1 base, with 8 bases left between them. There are 13 residues in the CDR3. CDR1 is SGHRS, CDR2 YFSETQ, per germline. The CDR3 region is CASSTTVQETQYF. DNA of the CDR3: TGCGCCAGCAGCACGACAGTCCAAGAGACCCAGTACTTC.

In DNA form, the CDR3 reads TGTGCCAGCAGTACCTCAGGGCCCGTTGTTGTAGCAGATACGCAGTATTTT. It is translated as CASSTSGPVVVADTQYF. The chain joins TRBV28 to TRBJ2-3; possibly TRBD1 for D (5 bases). Germline V gives CDR1 MDHEN, CDR2 SYDVKM. Trimming took off 5 bases at V and 4 bases at J, with 22 bases between the two ends. There are 17 residues in the CDR3.

For the CDR3, the DNA is TGTGCCAGCAGTCGGACTAGCGGGGACTACGAGCAGTACTTC. Its translation: CASSRTSGDYEQYF. V gene TRBV6-4 combines with J gene TRBJ2-7; the match to TRBD2 covers 12 bases. Germline V CDR1 and CDR2: MRHNA, SNTAGT. V lost 5 bases, J lost 3 bases, and 2 bases stayed unmatched. CDR3 length: 14 amino acids.

The V gene is TRBV5-6, the J gene TRBJ1-2; TRBD1 aligns across 7 bases. The CDR3 has 14 amino acids. Trimming took 4 bases from V and 2 from J; bases not matched to a gene: 5. Germline CDR1 is SGHDT and CDR2 is YYEEEE. The CDR3 is CASSQGQSNYGYTF. CDR3 nucleotide sequence: TGTGCCAGCAGCCAGGGACAGTCCAACTATGGCTACACCTTC.